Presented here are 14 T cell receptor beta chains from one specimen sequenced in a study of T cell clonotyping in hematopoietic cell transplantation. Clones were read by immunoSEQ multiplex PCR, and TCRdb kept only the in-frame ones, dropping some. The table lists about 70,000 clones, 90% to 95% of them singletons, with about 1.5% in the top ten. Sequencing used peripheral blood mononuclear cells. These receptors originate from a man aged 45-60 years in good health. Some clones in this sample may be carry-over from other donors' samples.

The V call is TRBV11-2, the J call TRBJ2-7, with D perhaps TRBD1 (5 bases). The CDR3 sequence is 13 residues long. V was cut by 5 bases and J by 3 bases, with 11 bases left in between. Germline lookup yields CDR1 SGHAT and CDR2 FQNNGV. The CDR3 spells CASSLGQVYEQYF. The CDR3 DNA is TGTGCCAGCAGCCTTGGACAAGTCTACGAGCAGTACTTC.

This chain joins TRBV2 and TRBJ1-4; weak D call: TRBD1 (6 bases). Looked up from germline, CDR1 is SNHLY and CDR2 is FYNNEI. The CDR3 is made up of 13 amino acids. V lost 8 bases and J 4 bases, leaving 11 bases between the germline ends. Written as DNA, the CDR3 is TGTGCCAGCTCTAAAGGGGGTAATGAAAAACTGTTTTTT. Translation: CASSKGGNEKLFF.

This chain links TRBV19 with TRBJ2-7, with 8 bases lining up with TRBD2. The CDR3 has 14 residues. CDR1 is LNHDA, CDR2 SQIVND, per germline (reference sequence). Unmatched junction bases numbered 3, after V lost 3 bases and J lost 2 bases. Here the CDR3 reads CASSMGAGAYEQYF. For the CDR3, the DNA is TGTGCCAGTAGTATGGGAGCGGGAGCCTACGAGCAGTACTTC. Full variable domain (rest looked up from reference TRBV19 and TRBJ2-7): DGGITQSPKYLFRKEGQNVTLSCEQNLNHDAMYWYRQDPGQGLRLIYYSQIVNDFQKGDIAEGYSVSREKKESFPLTVTSAQKNPTAFYLCASSMGAGAYEQYFGPGTRLTVT.

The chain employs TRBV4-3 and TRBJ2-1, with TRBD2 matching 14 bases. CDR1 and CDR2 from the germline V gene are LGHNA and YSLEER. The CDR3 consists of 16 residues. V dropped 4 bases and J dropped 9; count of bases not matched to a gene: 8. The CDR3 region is CASSRTGTSGRAEQFF. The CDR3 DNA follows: TGCGCCAGCAGCCGCACCGGGACTAGCGGGAGAGCTGAGCAGTTCTTC.

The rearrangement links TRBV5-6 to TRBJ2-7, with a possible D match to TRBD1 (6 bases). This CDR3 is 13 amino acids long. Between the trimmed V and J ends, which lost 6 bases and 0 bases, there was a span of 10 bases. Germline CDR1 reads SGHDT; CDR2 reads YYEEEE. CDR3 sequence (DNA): TGTGCCAGCAAGACGACAGGCTCCTACGAGCAGTACTTC. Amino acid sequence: CASKTTGSYEQYF. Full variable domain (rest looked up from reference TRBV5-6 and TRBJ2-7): DAGVTQSPTHLIKTRGQQVTLRCSPKSGHDTVSWYQQALGQGPQFIFQYYEEEERQRGNFPDRFSGHQFPNYSSELNVNALLLGDSALYLCASKTTGSYEQYFGPGTRLTVT.

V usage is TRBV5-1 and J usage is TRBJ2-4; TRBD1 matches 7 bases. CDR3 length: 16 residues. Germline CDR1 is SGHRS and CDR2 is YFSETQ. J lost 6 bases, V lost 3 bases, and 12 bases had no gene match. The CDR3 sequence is CASSSAGGTGRNIQYF. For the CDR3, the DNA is TGCGCCAGCAGCTCTGCAGGGGGAACGGGGAGAAACATTCAGTACTTC.

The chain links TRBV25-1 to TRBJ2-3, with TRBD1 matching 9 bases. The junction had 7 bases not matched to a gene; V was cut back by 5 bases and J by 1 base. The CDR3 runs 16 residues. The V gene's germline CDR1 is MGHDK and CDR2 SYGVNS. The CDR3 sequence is CASSLRDRERTDTQYF. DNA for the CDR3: TGTGCCAGCAGTCTCCGGGACAGGGAGCGCACAGATACGCAGTATTTT.

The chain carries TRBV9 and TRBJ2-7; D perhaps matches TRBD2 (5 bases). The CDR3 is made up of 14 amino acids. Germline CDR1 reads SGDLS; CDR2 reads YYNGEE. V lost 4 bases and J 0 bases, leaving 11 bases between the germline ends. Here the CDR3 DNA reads TGTGCCAGCAGCCGGGGAAGAGGCTCCTACGAGCAGTACTTC. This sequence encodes CASSRGRGSYEQYF.

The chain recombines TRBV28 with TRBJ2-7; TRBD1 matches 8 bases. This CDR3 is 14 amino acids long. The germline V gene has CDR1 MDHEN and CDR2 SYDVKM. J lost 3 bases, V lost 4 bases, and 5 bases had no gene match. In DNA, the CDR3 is TGTGCCAGCAGTTACCAGGGGGCGGGCTACGAGCAGTACTTC. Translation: CASSYQGAGYEQYF.

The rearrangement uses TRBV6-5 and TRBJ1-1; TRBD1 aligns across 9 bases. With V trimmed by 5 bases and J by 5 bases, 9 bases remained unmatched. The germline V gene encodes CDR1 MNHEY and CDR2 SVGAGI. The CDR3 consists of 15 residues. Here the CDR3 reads CASSGHRGRGTEAFF. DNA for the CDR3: TGTGCCAGCAGTGGACACAGGGGGCGAGGGACTGAAGCTTTCTTT.

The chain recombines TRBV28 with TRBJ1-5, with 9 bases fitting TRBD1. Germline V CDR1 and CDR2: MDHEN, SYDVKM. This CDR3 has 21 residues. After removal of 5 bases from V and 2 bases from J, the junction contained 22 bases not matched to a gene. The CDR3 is CASSPQLFPGQGVRGNQPQHF. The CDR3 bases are TGTGCCAGCAGTCCCCAACTTTTCCCGGGACAGGGAGTTCGGGGCAATCAGCCCCAGCATTTT.

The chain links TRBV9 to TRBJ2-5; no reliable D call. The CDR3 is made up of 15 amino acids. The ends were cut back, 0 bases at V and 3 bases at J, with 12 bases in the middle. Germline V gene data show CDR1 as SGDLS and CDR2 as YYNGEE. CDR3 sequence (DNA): TGTGCCAGCAGCGTAGAAGGGTCGGCAGAAGAGACCCAGTACTTC. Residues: CASSVEGSAEETQYF.

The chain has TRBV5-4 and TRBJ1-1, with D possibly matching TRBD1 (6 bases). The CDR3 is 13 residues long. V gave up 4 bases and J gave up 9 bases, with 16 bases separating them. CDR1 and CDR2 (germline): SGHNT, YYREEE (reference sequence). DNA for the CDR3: TGTGCCAGCAGCCCCGAGGGGGGGGTCCAAGCTTTCTTT. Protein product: CASSPEGGVQAFF.

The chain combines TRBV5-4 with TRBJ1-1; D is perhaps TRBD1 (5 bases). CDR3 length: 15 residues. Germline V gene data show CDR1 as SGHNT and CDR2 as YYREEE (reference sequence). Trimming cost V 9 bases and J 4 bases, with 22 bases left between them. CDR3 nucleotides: TGTGCCACCTGGAGGGTTGAGCAGGGTTCCACTGAAGCTTTCTTT. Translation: CATWRVEQGSTEAFF.